One and the same sample provided the 9 T cell receptor beta chains below, sequenced in a study of shared clonotypes between healthy human individuals (dated by TCRdb to 2018 to 2021). Receptors were amplified or captured by the immunoSEQ multiplex PCR assay. Entries here come from immuneACCESS through TCRdb and include only in-frame sequences with V and J called. Some clones fail to appear in such tables; in the studies checked, an unresolved V gene covers under half of the shortfall, and the cause of the remainder is unknown. This sample lists roughly 2.2 million clones; around 93% were detected once. Clones ranked in the top ten supply approximately 0.41% of the sample. Sequencing input: naive CD4+ T cells from PBMCs. The cell subset or site label corresponds to: CD45RA+ positively selected. Receptors were obtained from a man aged 18 to 29 in good health. Some clones in this sample may be carry-over from other donors' samples.

This chain joins TRBV5-4 and TRBJ2-7, with 7 bases fitting TRBD2. V shed 3 bases and J 4 bases; nucleotides not matched to a gene: 7. This CDR3 has 14 amino acids. CDR1 is SGHNT, CDR2 YYREEE, per germline (reference sequence). The CDR3, as DNA: TGTGCCAGCAGCTGGGGGAGGGCAGTTTACGAGCAGTACTTC. Translation: CASSWGRAVYEQYF.

This chain connects TRBV5-1 to TRBJ1-5, with D possibly matching TRBD1 (5 bases). Between the trimmed V and J ends, which lost 4 bases and 0 bases, there was a span of 11 bases. Germline CDR1 is SGHRS and CDR2 is YFSETQ. CDR3 length: 15 amino acids. Written as DNA, the CDR3 is TGCGCCAGCAGCCTAGACAGCCATAGCAATCAGCCCCAGCATTTT. Its translation is CASSLDSHSNQPQHF.

This clone is a singleton in its sample. The V gene is TRBV6-1, the J gene TRBJ2-7; D is possibly TRBD1 (6 bases). This CDR3 is 12 amino acids long. Germline assignment: CDR1 MNHNS and CDR2 SASEGT. Trimming shortened V by 5 bases and J by 5 bases, and 10 bases separated the two germline ends. CDR3 coding DNA: TGTGCCAGCAGTCAGGGGTATAACGAGCAGTACTTC. Its protein product is CASSQGYNEQYF.

The rearrangement uses TRBV28 and TRBJ1-3; D gene unclear. V lost 8 bases to trimming and J lost 0 bases, with 8 bases between them. This CDR3 region has 13 residues. CDR1 is MDHEN, CDR2 SYDVKM, per germline. The CDR3 protein is CASYSPSGNTIYF. DNA for the CDR3: TGTGCCAGCTACAGTCCCTCTGGAAACACCATATATTTT.

This chain links TRBV18 with TRBJ1-5; D might be TRBD1 (6 bases). This CDR3 contains 15 residues. V lost 4 bases and J 3 bases, leaving 13 bases between the germline ends. Germline values: CDR1 KGHSH, CDR2 LQKENI. The chain's CDR3 is CASSRAQGPNQPQHF. The CDR3 region has the DNA TGTGCCAGCTCACGGGCACAGGGTCCCAATCAGCCCCAGCATTTT.

The V gene is TRBV2, the J gene TRBJ2-7, with 14 bases lining up with TRBD2. With V trimmed by 7 bases and J by 6 bases, 5 bases remained unmatched. This CDR3 contains 14 residues. Germline loops: CDR1 SNHLY, CDR2 FYNNEI. Here the CDR3 reads CASNGLAGGPEQYF. CDR3 nucleotides: TGTGCCAGCAACGGACTAGCGGGAGGACCCGAGCAGTACTTC. Complete variable domain (other parts from reference TRBV2 and TRBJ2-7): EPEVTQTPSHQVTQMGQEVILRCVPISNHLYFYWYRQILGQKVEFLVSFYNNEISEKSEIFDDQFSVERPDGSNFTLKIRSTKLEDSAMYFCASNGLAGGPEQYFGPGTRLTVT.

This chain uses TRBV5-1 with TRBJ1-2, with D unclear. V lost 0 bases to trimming and J lost 8 bases, with 14 bases between them. CDR1 SGHRS and CDR2 YFSETQ come from the germline V gene. The CDR3 is made up of 14 amino acids. CDR3 DNA sequence: TGCGCCAGCAGCTTGGACCCTGCCGGGAACGGCTACACCTTC. It is translated as CASSLDPAGNGYTF.

The chain carries TRBV5-4 and TRBJ1-1, with D maybe TRBD1 (6 bases). Per the germline V gene, CDR1 is SGHNT and CDR2 is YYREEE (reference sequence). V was shortened by 2 bases and J by 4 bases, with 18 bases between the two germline ends. The CDR3 is 16 amino acids. The CDR3 bases are TGTGCCAGCAGCTTACAGGGAGGTGGAAGTTCCACTGAAGCTTTCTTT. This codes for CASSLQGGGSSTEAFF. The entire variable domain, with the rest obtained from reference TRBV5-4 and TRBJ1-1, is as follows: ETGVTQSPTHLIKTRGQQVTLRCSSQSGHNTVSWYQQALGQGPQFIFQYYREEENGRGNFPPRFSGLQFPNYSSELNVNALELDDSALYLCASSLQGGGSSTEAFFGQGTRLTVV.

V usage is TRBV7-9 and J usage is TRBJ2-7; 13 bases align to TRBD2. The V gene end was trimmed by 5 bases and the J gene end by 6 bases; junction bases not matched to a gene: 7. The CDR3 is 15 amino acids. CDR1 SEHNR and CDR2 FQNEAQ come from the germline V gene (reference sequence). The CDR3 spells CASSPWTSGSSEQYF. As DNA, the CDR3 is TGTGCCAGCAGCCCCTGGACTAGCGGGAGTTCCGAGCAGTACTTC.